This T cell receptor (beta chain) is from a study of blood T cell repertoires in COVID-19. The overall study: The study drew acute and convalescent COVID-19 samples from the United States, Italy and Spain. T cells, B-cell-depleted T cells, or PBMCs provided the cDNA or gDNA that served as material.

As processed by the authors: It was from reference gene primer amplification that nucleated cell counts were estimated. Libraries were prepared by immunoSEQ multiplex PCR; TCRdb keeps only in-frame clonotypes and omits some of them. V and J calls and clone size follow that table, whereas D and trimming were derived from the DNA. The table includes 180,000 or so clones, over 80% detected once. Germline loops: CDR1 SEHNR, CDR2 FQNEAQ (reference sequence). This CDR3 comprises 12 residues. With 3 bases removed from V and 6 bases from J, the gap between germline ends came to 5 bases. The origin of this receptor is a woman between 65 and 79 years old with acute or convalescent COVID-19. The rearrangement joins TRBV7-9 to TRBJ2-2; D gene uncertain. Sequenced sample: peripheral blood. CDR3 in amino acids: CASSFISGELFF. In DNA form, the CDR3 reads TGTGCCAGCAGCTTTATTTCCGGGGAGCTGTTTTTT.